This T cell receptor (beta chain) was profiled in a study of identical twins. This CDR3 is 13 amino acids long. The V gene's germline CDR1 is DFQATT and CDR2 SNEGSKA (reference sequence). Study results and caveats: Partly confounded zero-insertion analyses could result from invariant MAIT and iNKT cells.

With regard to this clonotype: What it binds is not known.

With template switching, a universal primer site was added, and the cDNA carried unique molecular identifiers. TCRdb fed the 5' RACE reads into MiXCR, producing one record per CDR3 protein. The sample yields around 1.7 million distinct CDR3 sequences, more than 30% seen once. The chain carries TRBV20-1 and TRBJ2-1; the D gene is possibly TRBD1 (6 bases). With the DNA end fitting TRBJ2-7 better, the J assignment may be wrong. Input material: cord blood. This TCR was sampled from a newborn girl in good health. The CDR3 reads CSARDGGQNEQYF. CDR3 DNA sequence: TGCAGTGCTAGAGATGGGGGACAAAATGAGCAGTACTTC.